This entry features one TCR beta chain sequence. The protocol was immunoSEQ multiplex PCR, while the TCRdb copy is restricted to in-frame clones and leaves out a portion. The table shows some 89,000 clones, with approximately 81% occurring only once. CDR1 MRHNA and CDR2 SNTAGT come from the germline V gene. The CDR3 length is 15 residues. With 2 bases clipped from V and 4 bases from J, the junction kept 0 bases outside the gene matches. The data were obtained in a study of blood T cell repertoires in COVID-19. Sequenced material: peripheral blood. The clonotype comes from a man in his sixties with acute or convalescent COVID-19. The chain combines TRBV6-4 with TRBJ2-3; 13 nucleotides align to TRBD2. CDR3 in DNA: TGTGCCAGCAGTGACACTAGCGGGGGGGCAGATACGCAGTATTTT. Amino acid sequence: CASSDTSGGADTQYF.